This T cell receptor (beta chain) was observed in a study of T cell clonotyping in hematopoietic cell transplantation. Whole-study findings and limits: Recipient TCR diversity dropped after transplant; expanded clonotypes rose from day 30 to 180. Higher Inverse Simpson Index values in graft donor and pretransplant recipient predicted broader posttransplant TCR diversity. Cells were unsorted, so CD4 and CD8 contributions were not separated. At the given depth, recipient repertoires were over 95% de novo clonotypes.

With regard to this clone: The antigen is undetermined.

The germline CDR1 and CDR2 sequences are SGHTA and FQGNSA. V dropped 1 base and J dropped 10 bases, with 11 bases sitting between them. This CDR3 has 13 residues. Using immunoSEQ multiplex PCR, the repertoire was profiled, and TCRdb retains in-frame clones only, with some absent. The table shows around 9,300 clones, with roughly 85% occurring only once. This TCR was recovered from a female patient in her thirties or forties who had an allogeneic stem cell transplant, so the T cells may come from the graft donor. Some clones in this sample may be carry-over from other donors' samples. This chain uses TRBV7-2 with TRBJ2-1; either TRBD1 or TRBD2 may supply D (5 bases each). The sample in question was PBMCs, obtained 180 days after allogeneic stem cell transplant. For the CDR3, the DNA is TGTGCCAGCAGCTTAGGGGAGCGACAGGAGCAGTTCTTC. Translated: CASSLGERQEQFF.